This TCR beta chain was recovered during a study of CD4 T cells in relation to SARS-CoV-2 and coronaviruses. In the study overall: PBMCs were cultured with antigen for roughly 10 days before TCR beta sequencing.

Overall study findings and caveats: Each donor contributed either pre-pandemic or post-infection samples, not both.

Unexposed donor CD4+ T cells date from about 2010-2018, before the COVID-19 pandemic. After less than 11 days of culture, CD4+ T cells were isolated. Fresh IL-2 medium replaced half the medium on days 3 and 7. Clones were sequenced by immunoSEQ multiplex PCR, and TCRdb holds only the in-frame ones, with some missing. There are about 24,000 clones in the sample; approximately 72% occur only once, and 12% lies in the top ten. The CDR3 sequence is 16 residues long. With V trimmed by 5 bases and J by 3 bases, 11 bases remained unmatched. The V gene's germline CDR1 is SGHTA and CDR2 FQGTGA. As concerns this clone: Its antigen remains unidentified.

The sequencing input was CD4+ T cells from PBMCs, cultured in vitro. V usage is TRBV7-3 and J usage is TRBJ2-3, with TRBD2 identical over 7 bases. The sequence derives from a human donor in good health. CDR3 sequence: CASSLTGGRGTDTQYF. The CDR3 nucleotides are TGTGCCAGCAGCCTGACGGGCGGGAGAGGGACAGATACGCAGTATTTT.